Listed below are T cell receptor beta chains from one sample, sequenced in a study of T cell changes during pregnancy in multiple sclerosis. The protocol was immunoSEQ multiplex PCR, while the TCRdb copy is restricted to in-frame clones and leaves out a portion. Of 40,000 to 60,000 clones listed, roughly 90% are singletons. The source was peripheral blood, collected in the first trimester of pregnancy. The receptors were gathered from a female donor in good health, enrolled as a control in a pregnancy study. Both conserved end residues are part of each CDR3. The D gene is left open where the match is weak. Clone size appears in some rows only: once, few, many, or a class for an expanded clone.

d_gene	v_gene	j_gene	abundance	CDR3nt	CDR3aa
TRBD1	TRBV5-6	TRBJ1-1	-	TGTGCCAGCAGAGAGGGGGCACACACTGAAGCTTTCTTT	CASREGAHTEAFF
TRBD2	TRBV7-2	TRBJ2-7	-	TGTGCCAGCAGCTTAGCAGGGGGACTAGCCTACGAGCAGTACTTC	CASSLAGGLAYEQYF
-	TRBV5-1	TRBJ2-3	-	TGCGCCAGCAGCTCGACAGAGACTAGCACAGATACGCAGTATTTT	CASSSTETSTDTQYF
TRBD2	TRBV5-1	TRBJ2-3	-	TGCGCCAGCAGCTTTCTTGGGGCGGGGGGCCTCACAGATACGCAGTATTTT	CASSFLGAGGLTDTQYF
TRBD2	TRBV18	TRBJ2-7	-	TGTGCCAGCTCACCTCCCCGGCTAGCGGGGGCCTACGAGCAGTACTTC	CASSPPRLAGAYEQYF
-	TRBV28	TRBJ1-1	-	TGTGCCAGCAGTTTTTATCAGGGAAACACTGAAGCTTTCTTT	CASSFYQGNTEAFF
-	TRBV7-6	TRBJ2-7	-	TGTGCCAGCAGCTTAGGCGACAGCTACGAGCAGTACTTC	CASSLGDSYEQYF
-	TRBV7-2	TRBJ2-3	once	TGTGCCAGCAGCTTACAGAGCGGGAGCACAGATACGCAGTATTTT	CASSLQSGSTDTQYF
TRBD2	TRBV7-7	TRBJ2-3	once	TGTGCTAGCAGCTCGCGGGGGGGGTCTACGCAGTATTTT	CASSSRGGSTQYF
TRBD1	TRBV2	TRBJ2-3	-	TGTGCCAGCAGTGAAAGTACGAACCGGGACAGGAGAAATTTT	CASSESTNRDRRNF
-	TRBV2	TRBJ2-7	-	TGTGCCAGCAGTGACCTGGACAAATACGAGCAGTACTTC	CASSDLDKYEQYF
TRBD1	TRBV10-3	TRBJ1-3	-	TGTGCCATCAGCCCTAGGACAGGGACCTCTGGAAACACCATATATTTT	CAISPRTGTSGNTIYF
-	TRBV19	TRBJ1-5	-	TGTGCCAGTAGTATTCGGACTTCGACCGGGCGGCCCCAGCATTTT	CASSIRTSTGRPQHF
TRBD2	TRBV23-1	TRBJ2-7	-	TGCGCCAGCAGTCAACCCTTTACTCGGACTAGCGGGAGGGTCCCCATTCGATACGAGCAGTACTTC	CASSQPFTRTSGRVPIRYEQYF
-	TRBV29-1	TRBJ2-5	-	TGCAGCGTTGTGGGAGGAGTCGAGACCCAGTACTTC	CSVVGGVETQYF
TRBD2	TRBV7-9	TRBJ2-1	-	TGTGCCAGCATCCCGCTAGCGGGAGGGCGGGATGAGCAGTTCTTC	CASIPLAGGRDEQFF
-	TRBV9	TRBJ2-5	once	TGTGCCAGCAGCGTAGGGGGGCGCGACGGAGAGACCCAGTACTTC	CASSVGGRDGETQYF
TRBD2	TRBV4-3	TRBJ2-1	-	TGCGCCAGCAGCCAGCAACTAGCGTCAAATGAGCAGTTCTTC	CASSQQLASNEQFF
-	TRBV2	TRBJ2-7	-	TGTGCCAGCACCGGACAGAGCTCCTACGAGCAGTACTTC	CASTGQSSYEQYF
-	TRBV6-1	TRBJ1-2	-	TGTGCCAGCAGTGAGTCGAACAGAGGGCCGAACTATGGCTACACCTTC	CASSESNRGPNYGYTF
TRBD1	TRBV4-2	TRBJ1-2	-	TGTGCCAGCAGCCAAGGACAGGGGGCAGACTATGGCTACACCTTC	CASSQGQGADYGYTF
-	TRBV5-1	TRBJ1-4	-	TGCGCCAGCAGCTCCACAGGAGCAACTAATGAAAAACTGTTTTTT	CASSSTGATNEKLFF
-	TRBV2	TRBJ2-3	-	TGTGCCAGCAGCTCTGGGGGGAGCCCAACAGATACGCAGTATTTT	CASSSGGSPTDTQYF
TRBD1	TRBV28	TRBJ2-7	once	TGTGCCAGCAGTCCGCCGGGACAGGGGACCTACGAGCAGTACTTC	CASSPPGQGTYEQYF
-	TRBV19	TRBJ1-5	once	TGTGCCAGTCGCGGGACGGATTATAGCAATCAGCCCCAGCATTTT	CASRGTDYSNQPQHF
TRBD2	TRBV29-1	TRBJ2-1	-	TGCGCGGCACTAGCGGGAGTAGGTAATGAGCAGTTCTTC	CAALAGVGNEQFF
TRBD1	TRBV27	TRBJ2-7	-	TGTGCCAGCAGTTCGAGCCCGACAGGGAACGAGCAGTACTTC	CASSSSPTGNEQYF
-	TRBV2	TRBJ1-6	-	TGTGCCAGCAGTGATGGGGGGTTGAGCTCCTATAATTCACCCCTCCACTTT	CASSDGGLSSYNSPLHF
-	TRBV28	TRBJ2-7	-	TGTGCCAGCAGCCGACTTTCCTACGAGCAGTACTTC	CASSRLSYEQYF
-	TRBV7-2	TRBJ2-2	-	TGTGCCAGCAGCCTCGCGGGCCGAAGATCGAACACCGGGGAGCTGTTTTTT	CASSLAGRRSNTGELFF
TRBD1	TRBV7-6	TRBJ2-1	-	TGTGCCAGCAGCAATACCAGGGGGCTGTCAAATGAGCAGTTCTTC	CASSNTRGLSNEQFF
TRBD2	TRBV2	TRBJ2-3	-	TGTGCCAGCAGGGGGACTAGCGGGGGGGGCACAGATACGCAGTATTTT	CASRGTSGGGTDTQYF
-	TRBV6-5	TRBJ2-7	-	TGTGCCAGCAGTCATAACAGTATTCCCCACGAGCAGTACTTC	CASSHNSIPHEQYF
-	TRBV4-3	TRBJ1-3	-	TGCGCCAGCAGCTCACAGGGTTCTGGAAACACCATATATTTT	CASSSQGSGNTIYF
-	TRBV4-2	TRBJ1-4	-	TGTGCCAGCAGCCAACGTCTTCGTCAGGAAAAACTGTTTTTT	CASSQRLRQEKLFF
-	TRBV28	TRBJ1-4	-	TGTGCCAGCAGCTCAACCTGGACAGAAAATGAAAAACTGTTTTTT	CASSSTWTENEKLFF
-	TRBV28	TRBJ2-1	-	TGTGCCAGCAGTTCCGTTGAAGGGGCGGCGGTCGATGAGCAGTTCTTC	CASSSVEGAAVDEQFF
TRBD2	TRBV5-1	TRBJ2-5	-	TGCGCCAGCAGCTTGCCTAGCGGGGGGGCCTGGGAGACCCAGTACTTC	CASSLPSGGAWETQYF
TRBD2	TRBV10-1	TRBJ2-1	-	TGCGCCAGCAGTGAGGGGTCCCTTAGCGGGGGTTACAATGAGCAGTTCTTC	CASSEGSLSGGYNEQFF
-	TRBV15	TRBJ1-1	-	TGTGCCACCAGCAGAGAGAGGGGGGGCGGCTCCACTGAAGCTTTCTTT	CATSRERGGGSTEAFF
TRBD1	TRBV28	TRBJ2-1	-	TGTGCCAGCATCAAGGGACAGTACAATGAGCAGTTCTTC	CASIKGQYNEQFF
TRBD2	TRBV5-4	TRBJ2-5	-	TGTGCCAGCAGCTGGGGGGGATGGAGCGGGAGGACCGCAGGCGAGACCCAGTACTTC	CASSWGGWSGRTAGETQYF
-	TRBV14	TRBJ2-2	-	TGTGCCAGCAGCCATTCAGGGGGGACCGGGGAGCTGTTTTTT	CASSHSGGTGELFF
-	TRBV7-3	TRBJ2-7	-	TGTGCCAGCAGCCAAAACGGGGGTTATGAGCAGTACTTC	CASSQNGGYEQYF
-	TRBV28	TRBJ1-5	-	TGTGCCAGCAGTTCTCAACAGGGTGATCAGCCCCAGCATTTT	CASSSQQGDQPQHF
-	TRBV5-4	TRBJ2-7	-	TGTGCCAGCAGCTTGGCCGGGTCCTACGAGCAGTACTTC	CASSLAGSYEQYF
-	TRBV4-3	TRBJ2-1	-	TGCGCCAGCAGCCAATTTAGTTACGATGAGCAGTTCTTC	CASSQFSYDEQFF
-	TRBV6-5	TRBJ2-6	-	TGTGCCAGCAGTTACTTTCGGGCTGGGGCCAACGTCCTGACTTTC	CASSYFRAGANVLTF
TRBD2	TRBV11-2	TRBJ2-3	-	TGTGCCAGCAGTCGACTAGCGGCTGGAGGAGATACGCAGTATTTT	CASSRLAAGGDTQYF
TRBD2	TRBV15	TRBJ2-3	-	TGTGCCACCCGTGCGGGGGGGTTTACAGATACGCAGTATTTT	CATRAGGFTDTQYF
TRBD1	TRBV5-4	TRBJ1-2	-	TGTGCCAGCAGCCCTTCGCGGACAGGTTATTACTATGGCTACACCTTC	CASSPSRTGYYYGYTF
-	TRBV6-4	TRBJ1-1	-	TGTGCCAGCAGTGACTCAAACTCGACAGTGGACACTGAAGCTTTCTTT	CASSDSNSTVDTEAFF
TRBD2	TRBV4-3	TRBJ2-2	-	TGCGCCAGCAGCCAGAATGGACTAGTGTCCGGGGAGCTGTTTTTT	CASSQNGLVSGELFF
TRBD2	TRBV27	TRBJ2-1	-	TGTGCCACGGGGAGGGGTATTGGGTACAATGAGCAGTTCTTC	CATGRGIGYNEQFF
-	TRBV28	TRBJ2-3	once	TGTGCCAGCAGTTTCGTAGCGGGCACAGATACGCAGTATTTT	CASSFVAGTDTQYF
-	TRBV19	TRBJ2-2	-	TGTGCCAGTAGCTCACCACCGGGGAACACCGGGGAGCTGTTTTTT	CASSSPPGNTGELFF
-	TRBV13	TRBJ2-5	-	TGTGCCAGCAGCCACGCTATAGCGAGACAAGAGACCCAGTACTTC	CASSHAIARQETQYF
-	TRBV27	TRBJ1-2	-	TGTGCCACTCTTGGCCAGGGATATGGCTACACCTTC	CATLGQGYGYTF
TRBD1	TRBV29-1	TRBJ1-3	once	TGCAGCGTTACACGGACAGGGCGTAACGGATCGAACACCATATATTTT	CSVTRTGRNGSNTIYF
TRBD2	TRBV6-5	TRBJ2-1	-	TGTGCCAGCAGTTACTCCCTAGCGGGGTACAATGAGCAGTTCTTC	CASSYSLAGYNEQFF